This T cell receptor (beta chain) was retrieved from a study of T cells in Graves' hyperthyroidism and ophthalmopathy. RNA transcripts gave rise to amplified TCR beta CDR3 regions. HTBI primers drove first-round RT-PCR of the TCR CDR3. MiXCR was run by TCRdb on the multiplex PCR reads, yielding one entry per CDR3 protein. The sample lists 560,000 or so distinct CDR3 sequences, just under 20% occurring once. V gave up 3 bases and J gave up 0 bases; unmatched junction bases: 5. The germline gives CDR1 DFQATT, CDR2 SNEGSKA (reference sequence). This CDR3 is built from 14 residues. The receptor was derived from a man aged 40-50 years with Graves' ophthalmopathy. The sample taken for sequencing was blood. The chain carries TRBV20-1 and TRBJ2-7; 7 bases line up with TRBD1. CDR3 loop: CSARVGQSSYEQYF. CDR3 sequence (DNA): TGCAGTGCTAGGGTGGGACAGAGCTCCTACGAGCAGTACTTC.